One and the same sample provided the 5 T cell receptor beta chains below, sequenced in a study of cytomegalovirus exposure and HLA in healthy donors. The PCR had 60 Vbeta and 13 Jbeta primers. Generated by immunoSEQ multiplex PCR, the TCRdb table keeps only in-frame clones and is missing some. This sample contains over 20,000 clones. Sequenced material: PBMCs. Receptors originate from a man aged 60 to 75 in good health and CMV-seropositive.

The chain uses TRBV20-1 and TRBJ2-5; tentative D call: TRBD1 (5 bases). Germline CDR1 and CDR2: DFQATT and SNEGSKA (reference sequence). CDR3 size: 10 residues. The V gene lost 6 bases and the J gene lost 7 bases, with 9 bases spanning the gap. As DNA, the CDR3 is TGCAGTGCAGGGGTCGCGACCCAGTACTTC. It specifies CSAGVATQYF.

This chain links TRBV7-9 with TRBJ1-1; a weak D match, TRBD1 (5 bases). This CDR3 contains 16 residues. Germline values: CDR1 SEHNR, CDR2 FQNEAQ (reference sequence). The V and J ends lost 7 bases and 4 bases respectively, with 22 bases between them. This chain's CDR3 is CASTRRGGMESTEAFF. As DNA, the CDR3 is TGTGCCAGCACTCGGAGGGGAGGGATGGAGAGCACTGAAGCTTTCTTT.

The chain joins TRBV7-6 to TRBJ2-3, with 9 positions matching TRBD2. The CDR3 has 16 amino acids. The germline gives CDR1 SGHVS, CDR2 FNYEAQ. The junction had 4 bases not matched to a gene; V was cut back by 1 base and J by 2 bases. CDR3 coding DNA: TGTGCCAGCAGCTTAGTGGCGGGGGGGGCCACAGATACGCAGTATTTT. Amino acid sequence: CASSLVAGGATDTQYF. The full variable domain, in which reference TRBV7-6 and TRBJ2-3 provide the parts outside the CDR3, is GAGVSQSPRYKVTKRGQDVALRCDPISGHVSLYWYRQALGQGPEFLTYFNYEAQQDKSGLPNDRFSAERPEGSISTLTIQRTEQRDSAMYRCASSLVAGGATDTQYFGPGTRLTVL.

The gene calls are TRBV5-1 and TRBJ2-1, with TRBD1 as a possible D gene (6 bases). The germline V and J ends were trimmed by 4 bases and 7 bases, with 15 bases remaining between them. This CDR3 is 14 amino acids long. Germline CDR1 SGHRS, CDR2 YFSETQ. The CDR3 reads CASSTQGWQNEQFF. CDR3 in DNA: TGCGCCAGCAGCACACAGGGATGGCAAAATGAGCAGTTCTTC.

The chain carries TRBV7-2 and TRBJ2-7; 8 nucleotides agree with TRBD1. Germline CDR1 SGHTA, CDR2 FQGNSA. J gave up 2 bases and V 1 base, and 4 bases lay outside the gene matches. The CDR3 contains 15 residues. Here the CDR3 reads CASSLGQGQTYEQYF. Written as DNA, the CDR3 is TGTGCCAGCAGCTTAGGACAGGGGCAGACCTACGAGCAGTACTTC.